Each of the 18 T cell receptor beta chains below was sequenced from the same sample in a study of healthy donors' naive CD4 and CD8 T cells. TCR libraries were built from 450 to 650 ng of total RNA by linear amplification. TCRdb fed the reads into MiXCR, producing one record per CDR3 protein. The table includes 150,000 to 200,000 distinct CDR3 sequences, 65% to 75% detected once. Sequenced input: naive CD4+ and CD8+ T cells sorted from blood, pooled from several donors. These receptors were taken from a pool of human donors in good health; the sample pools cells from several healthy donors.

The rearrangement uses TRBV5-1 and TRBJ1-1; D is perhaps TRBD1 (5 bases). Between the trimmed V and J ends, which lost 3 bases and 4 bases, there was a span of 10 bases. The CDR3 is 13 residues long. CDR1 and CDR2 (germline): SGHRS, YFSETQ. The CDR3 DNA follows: TGCGCCAGCAGCTCGGATGGGGGCACTGAAGCTTTCTTT. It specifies CASSSDGGTEAFF. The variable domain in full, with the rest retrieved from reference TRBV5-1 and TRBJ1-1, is KAGVTQTPRYLIKTRGQQVTLSCSPISGHRSVSWYQQTPGQGLQFLFEYFSETQRNKGNFPGRFSGRQFSNSRSEMNVSTLELGDSALYLCASSSDGGTEAFFGQGTRLTVV.

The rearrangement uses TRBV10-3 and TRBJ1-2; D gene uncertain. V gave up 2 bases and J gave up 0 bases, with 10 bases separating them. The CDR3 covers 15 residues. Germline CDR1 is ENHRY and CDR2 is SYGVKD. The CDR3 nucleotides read TGTGCCATCAGTGAGGGCACAGTATCTAACTATGGCTACACCTTC. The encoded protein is CAISEGTVSNYGYTF.

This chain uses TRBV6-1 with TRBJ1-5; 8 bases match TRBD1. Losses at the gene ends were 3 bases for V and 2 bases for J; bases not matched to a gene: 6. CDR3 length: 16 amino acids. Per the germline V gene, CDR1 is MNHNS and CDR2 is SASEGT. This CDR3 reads CASSEMTGVGNQPQHF. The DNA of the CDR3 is TGTGCCAGCAGTGAGATGACAGGGGTCGGCAATCAGCCCCAGCATTTT.

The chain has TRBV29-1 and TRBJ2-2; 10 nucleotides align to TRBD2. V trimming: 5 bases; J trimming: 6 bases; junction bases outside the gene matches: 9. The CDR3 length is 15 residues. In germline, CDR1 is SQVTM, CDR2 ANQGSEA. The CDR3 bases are TGCAGCGTTCGAACTAGCGGGGTTTTGGCCGGGGAGCTGTTTTTT. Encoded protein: CSVRTSGVLAGELFF.

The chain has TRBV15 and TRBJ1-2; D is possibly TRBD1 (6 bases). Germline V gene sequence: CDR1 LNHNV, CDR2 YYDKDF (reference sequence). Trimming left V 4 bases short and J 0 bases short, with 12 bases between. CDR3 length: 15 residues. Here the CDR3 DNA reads TGTGCCACCAGCATAGAGGACAGATCTAACTATGGCTACACCTTC. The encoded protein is CATSIEDRSNYGYTF.

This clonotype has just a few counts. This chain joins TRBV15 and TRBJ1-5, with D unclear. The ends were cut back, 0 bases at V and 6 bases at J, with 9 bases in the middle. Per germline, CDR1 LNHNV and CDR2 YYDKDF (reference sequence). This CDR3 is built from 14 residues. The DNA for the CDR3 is TGTGCCACCAGCAGAGATCTGGGAGGTCAGCCCCAGCATTTT. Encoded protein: CATSRDLGGQPQHF.

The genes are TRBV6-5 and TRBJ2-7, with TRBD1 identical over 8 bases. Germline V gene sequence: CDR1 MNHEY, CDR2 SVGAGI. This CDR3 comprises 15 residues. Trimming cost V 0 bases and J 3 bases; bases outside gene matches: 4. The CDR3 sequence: CASSYSGTGDYEQYF. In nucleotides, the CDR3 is TGTGCCAGCAGTTACTCAGGGACAGGCGACTACGAGCAGTACTTC.

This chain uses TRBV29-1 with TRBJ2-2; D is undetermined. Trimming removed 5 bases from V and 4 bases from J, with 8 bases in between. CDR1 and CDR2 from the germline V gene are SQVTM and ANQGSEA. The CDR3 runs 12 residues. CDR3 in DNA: TGCAGCGTTCGAAAGGGCACCGGGGAGCTGTTTTTT. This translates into CSVRKGTGELFF.

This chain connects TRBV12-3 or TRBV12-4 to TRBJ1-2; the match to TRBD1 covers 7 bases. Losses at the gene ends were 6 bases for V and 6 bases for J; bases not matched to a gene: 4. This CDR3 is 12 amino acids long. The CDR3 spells CASRGQRDGYTF. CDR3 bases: TGTGCCAGCAGGGGACAGAGAGATGGCTACACCTTC.

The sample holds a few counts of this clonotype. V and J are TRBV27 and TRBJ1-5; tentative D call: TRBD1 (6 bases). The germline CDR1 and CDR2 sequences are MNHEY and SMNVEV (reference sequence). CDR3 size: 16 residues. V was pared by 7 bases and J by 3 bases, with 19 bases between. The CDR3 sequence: CASIPSGTPDNQPQHF. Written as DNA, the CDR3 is TGTGCCAGCATTCCCTCCGGGACACCTGACAATCAGCCCCAGCATTTT.

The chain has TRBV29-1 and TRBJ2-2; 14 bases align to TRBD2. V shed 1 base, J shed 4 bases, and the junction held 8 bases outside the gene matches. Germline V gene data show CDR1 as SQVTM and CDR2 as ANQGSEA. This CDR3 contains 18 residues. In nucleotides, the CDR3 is TGCAGCGTTGAAGCCCGGGGACTAGCGGGAGATGGCACCGGGGAGCTGTTTTTT. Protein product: CSVEARGLAGDGTGELFF.

The CDR3 DNA is TGTGCCAGCAGTTTAGCTGCCTACGAGCAGTACTTC. It translates to CASSLAAYEQYF. This rearrangement joins TRBV12-3 or TRBV12-4 to TRBJ2-7; D remains ambiguous. The CDR3 sequence is 12 residues long. Trimming left V 0 bases short and J 2 bases short, with 2 bases between.

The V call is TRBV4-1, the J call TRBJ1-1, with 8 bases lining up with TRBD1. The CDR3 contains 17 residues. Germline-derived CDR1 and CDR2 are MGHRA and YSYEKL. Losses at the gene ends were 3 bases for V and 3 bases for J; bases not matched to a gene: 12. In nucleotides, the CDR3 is TGCGCCAGCAGCCACCTCCTTGGACAGGGAGAGGACACTGAAGCTTTCTTT. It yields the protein CASSHLLGQGEDTEAFF.

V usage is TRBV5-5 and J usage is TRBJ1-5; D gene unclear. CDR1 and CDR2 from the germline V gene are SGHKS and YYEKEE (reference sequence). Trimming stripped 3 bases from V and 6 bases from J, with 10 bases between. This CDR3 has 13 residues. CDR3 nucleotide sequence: TGTGCCAGCAGCTCTGCTGGTTCTCAGCCCCAGCATTTT. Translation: CASSSAGSQPQHF.

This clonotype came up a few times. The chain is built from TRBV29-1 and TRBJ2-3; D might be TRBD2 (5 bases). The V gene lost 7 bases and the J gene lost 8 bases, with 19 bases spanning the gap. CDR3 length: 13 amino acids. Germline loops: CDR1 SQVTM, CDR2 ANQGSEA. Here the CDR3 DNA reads TGCAGCGATAGCGAAGTCGAATCGGGTACGCAGTATTTT. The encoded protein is CSDSEVESGTQYF.

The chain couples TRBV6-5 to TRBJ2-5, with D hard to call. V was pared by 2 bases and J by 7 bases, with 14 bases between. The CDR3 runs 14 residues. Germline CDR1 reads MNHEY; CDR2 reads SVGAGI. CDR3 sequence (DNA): TGTGCCAGCAGTTACGACGCGATTAAAGGGACCCAGTACTTC. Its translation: CASSYDAIKGTQYF.

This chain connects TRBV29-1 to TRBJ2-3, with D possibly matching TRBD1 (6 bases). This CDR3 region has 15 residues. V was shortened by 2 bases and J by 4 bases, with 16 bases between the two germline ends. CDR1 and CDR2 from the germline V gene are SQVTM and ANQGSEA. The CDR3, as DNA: TGCAGCGTTGAAATGCCTACAGGGTTAGCAGATACGCAGTATTTT. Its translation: CSVEMPTGLADTQYF.

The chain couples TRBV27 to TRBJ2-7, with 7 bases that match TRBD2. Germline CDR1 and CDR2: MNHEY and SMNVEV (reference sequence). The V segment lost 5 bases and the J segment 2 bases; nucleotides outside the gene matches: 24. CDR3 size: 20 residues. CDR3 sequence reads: CASSPYYRVGPGRGPYEQYF. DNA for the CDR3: TGTGCCAGCAGTCCCTATTATCGCGTGGGGCCGGGGAGGGGCCCCTACGAGCAGTACTTC.